Each of the 5 T cell receptor beta chains below was sequenced from the same sample in a study of CD8 T cells in Susac syndrome. RNA totalling roughly 0.45 to 1 ug underwent reverse transcription with random hexamers. TCRdb itself ran the immunoSEQ multiplex PCR reads through MiXCR, one entry per CDR3 protein. The sample comprises about 120,000 distinct CDR3 sequences, around 96% of which are singletons, and 0.12% to 0.15% rests with the top ten. The sequenced sample consisted of CD4+ T cells from PBMCs. The source of these receptors is a human donor with Susac syndrome.

The chain couples TRBV3-1 to TRBJ2-7, with 9 bases that match TRBD2. The trim removed 6 bases at V and 2 bases at J, leaving 5 bases unmatched. Germline values: CDR1 LGHDT, CDR2 YNNKEL (reference sequence). This CDR3 comprises 14 residues. The CDR3 protein is CASSTSGRTYEQYF. The DNA for the CDR3 is TGTGCCAGCAGTACTAGCGGGCGCACCTACGAGCAGTACTTC.

The rearrangement uses TRBV5-1 and TRBJ2-1; the D gene is possibly TRBD1 (5 bases). The CDR3 runs to 12 residues. V lost 0 bases and J 14 bases, leaving 12 bases between the germline ends. CDR1 is SGHRS and CDR2 is YFSETQ in the germline V gene. As DNA, the CDR3 is TGCGCCAGCAGCTTGGAGGGGTCGTCGGAGTTCTTC. Its translation: CASSLEGSSEFF.

The CDR3 sequence: CASSLSGTETQYF. The CDR3 coding sequence is TGTGCCAGCTCACTGTCAGGGACAGAGACCCAGTACTTC. The V call is TRBV18, the J call TRBJ2-5; D is perhaps TRBD1 or TRBD2 (5 bases each). V lost 4 bases and J 4 bases, leaving 10 bases between the germline ends. Per germline, CDR1 KGHSH and CDR2 LQKENI. The CDR3 spans 13 residues. Variable domain in full (rest from reference TRBV18 and TRBJ2-5): NAGVMQNPRHLVRRRGQEARLRCSPMKGHSHVYWYRQLPEEGLKFMVYLQKENIIDESGMPKERFSAEFPKEGPSILRIQQVVRGDSAAYFCASSLSGTETQYFGPGTRLLVL.

The chain recombines TRBV7-9 with TRBJ1-3; D ambiguous. This CDR3 has 11 amino acids. Trimming cost V 8 bases and J 1 base, with 3 bases left between them. Germline lookup yields CDR1 SEHNR and CDR2 FQNEAQ (reference sequence). The CDR3 spells CASGSGNTIYF. CDR3 DNA sequence: TGTGCCAGCGGTTCTGGAAACACCATATATTTT.

The rearrangement joins TRBV6-6 to TRBJ1-4; maybe TRBD1 (5 bases). This CDR3 region has 14 residues. CDR1 is MNHNY, CDR2 SVGAGI, per germline (reference sequence). Trimming pared 7 bases from V and 7 bases from J, leaving 16 bases between. The CDR3 is CASNYTRASEKLFF. The CDR3 DNA reads as TGTGCCAGCAATTATACCAGGGCGAGTGAAAAACTGTTTTTT.